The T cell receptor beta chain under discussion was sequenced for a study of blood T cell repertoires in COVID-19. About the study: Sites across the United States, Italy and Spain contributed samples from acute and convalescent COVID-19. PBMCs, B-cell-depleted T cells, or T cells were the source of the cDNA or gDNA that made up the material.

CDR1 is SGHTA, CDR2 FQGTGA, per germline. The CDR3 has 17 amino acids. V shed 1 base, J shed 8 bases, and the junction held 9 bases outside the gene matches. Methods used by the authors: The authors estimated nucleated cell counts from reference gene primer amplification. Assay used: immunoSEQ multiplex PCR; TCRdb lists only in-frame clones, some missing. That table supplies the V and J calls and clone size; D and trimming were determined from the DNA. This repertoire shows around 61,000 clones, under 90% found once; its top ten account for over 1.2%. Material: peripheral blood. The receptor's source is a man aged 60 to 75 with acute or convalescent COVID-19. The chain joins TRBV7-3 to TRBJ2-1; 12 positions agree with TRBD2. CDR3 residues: CASSLMGLAGGHDEQFF. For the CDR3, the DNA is TGTGCCAGCAGCTTAATGGGGCTAGCGGGGGGGCACGATGAGCAGTTCTTC.